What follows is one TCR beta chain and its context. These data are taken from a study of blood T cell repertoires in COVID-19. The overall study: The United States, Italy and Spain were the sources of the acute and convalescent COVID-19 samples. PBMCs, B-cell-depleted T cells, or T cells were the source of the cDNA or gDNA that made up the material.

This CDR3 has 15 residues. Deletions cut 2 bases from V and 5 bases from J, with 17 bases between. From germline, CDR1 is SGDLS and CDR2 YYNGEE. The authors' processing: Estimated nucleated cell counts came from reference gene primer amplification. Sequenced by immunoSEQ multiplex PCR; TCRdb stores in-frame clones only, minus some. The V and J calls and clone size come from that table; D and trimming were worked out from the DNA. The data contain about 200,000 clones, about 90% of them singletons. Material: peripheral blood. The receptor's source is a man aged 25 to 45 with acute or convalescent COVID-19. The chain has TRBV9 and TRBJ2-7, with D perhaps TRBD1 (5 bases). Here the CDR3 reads CASSVSAQGFHEQYF. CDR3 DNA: TGTGCCAGCAGCGTTAGTGCCCAGGGCTTCCACGAGCAGTACTTC.